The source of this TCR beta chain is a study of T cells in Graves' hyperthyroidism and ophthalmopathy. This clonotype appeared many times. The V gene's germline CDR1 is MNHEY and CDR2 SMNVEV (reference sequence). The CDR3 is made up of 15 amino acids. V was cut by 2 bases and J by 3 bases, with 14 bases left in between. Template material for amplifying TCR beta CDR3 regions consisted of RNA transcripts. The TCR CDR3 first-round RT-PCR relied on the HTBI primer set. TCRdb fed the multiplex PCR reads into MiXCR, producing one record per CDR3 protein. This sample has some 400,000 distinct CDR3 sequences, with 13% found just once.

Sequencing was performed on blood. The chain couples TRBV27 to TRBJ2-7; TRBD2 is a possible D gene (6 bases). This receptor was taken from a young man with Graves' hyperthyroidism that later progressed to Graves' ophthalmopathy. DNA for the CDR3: TGTGCCAGCAGTTTAAGGAGGGACGGTTACTACGAGCAGTACTTC. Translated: CASSLRRDGYYEQYF.